Included here is one T cell receptor beta chain sequence, with context. No antigen is known for it. The CDR3 totals 15 residues. Per the germline V gene, CDR1 is MNHEY and CDR2 is SVGAGI. Trimming took 0 bases from V and 4 from J, leaving 12 bases between them. Study conclusions and caveats: The larger-cohort validation was restricted to a single TCR beta V-J rearrangement rather than whole repertoires. Greatest tumor Treg TCR overlap was with tumor naive CD4+ cells.

Constant-region reverse primers amplified full-length variable regions, followed by semi-nested Nested Universal Primer A PCR. TCRdb independently ran MiXCR on the 5' RACE reads; one entry per CDR3 protein. The sample shows thousands of distinct CDR3 sequences, around 70% of them seen only once. Treg sorting used a CD4+CD25+CD127-/low gate. The chain combines TRBV6-5 with TRBJ1-2; TRBD1 might be the D (6 bases). Sequenced: tumor-infiltrating Tregs sorted from the breast tumor. The origin of this receptor is a female donor with breast cancer. CDR3 sequence reads: CASSYSDSIVYGYTF. CDR3 in DNA: TGTGCCAGCAGTTACTCGGACAGCATTGTCTATGGCTACACCTTC.